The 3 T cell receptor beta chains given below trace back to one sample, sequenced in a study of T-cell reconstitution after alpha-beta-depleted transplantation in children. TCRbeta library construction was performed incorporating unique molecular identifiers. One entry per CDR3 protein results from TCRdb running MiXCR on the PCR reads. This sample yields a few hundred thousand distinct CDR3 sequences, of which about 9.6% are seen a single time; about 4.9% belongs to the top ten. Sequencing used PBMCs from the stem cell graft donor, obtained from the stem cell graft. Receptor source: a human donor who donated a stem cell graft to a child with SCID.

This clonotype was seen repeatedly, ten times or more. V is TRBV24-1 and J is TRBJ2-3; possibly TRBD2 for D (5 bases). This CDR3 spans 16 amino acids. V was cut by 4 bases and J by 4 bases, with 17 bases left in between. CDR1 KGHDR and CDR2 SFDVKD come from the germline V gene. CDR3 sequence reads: CATSDPGGSAADTQYF. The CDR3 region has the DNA TGTGCCACCAGTGACCCAGGCGGTAGCGCGGCAGATACGCAGTATTTT.

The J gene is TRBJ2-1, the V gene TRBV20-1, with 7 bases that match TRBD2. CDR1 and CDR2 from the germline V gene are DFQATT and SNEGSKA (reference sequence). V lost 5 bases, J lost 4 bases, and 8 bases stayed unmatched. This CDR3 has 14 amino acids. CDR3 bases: TGCAGTGCTCCCAAAGCGGGGAGGTACAATGAGCAGTTCTTC. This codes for CSAPKAGRYNEQFF.

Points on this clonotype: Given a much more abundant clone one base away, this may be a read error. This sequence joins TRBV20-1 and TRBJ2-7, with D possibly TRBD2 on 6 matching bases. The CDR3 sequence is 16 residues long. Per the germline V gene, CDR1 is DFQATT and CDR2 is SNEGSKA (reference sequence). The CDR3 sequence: CRARHVASERSYEQYF. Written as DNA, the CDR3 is TGCAGAGCTAGACATGTGGCTAGCGAACGCTCCTACGAGCAGTACTTC.